Below, 12 T cell receptor beta chains from the same sample are listed, as sequenced in a study of patients and donors after allogeneic stem cell transplantation. TCRdb passed the RT-PCR reads through MiXCR, listing each CDR3 protein once. This repertoire shows about a million distinct CDR3 sequences, 15% to 20% found once; its top ten account for roughly 6%. The sequencing input was blood, either unsorted or a sorted T cell fraction (not recorded which). These receptors were collected from a human donor who was either an allogeneic HSCT recipient or a stem cell or donor lymphocyte infusion donor (not recorded which). It is not recorded whose cells these are; they may come from a transplant donor.

This clonotype has at least ten counts. The chain employs TRBV12-3 or TRBV12-4 and TRBJ1-1, with 11 bases aligning to TRBD1. V lost 6 bases to trimming and J lost 5 bases; unmatched junction nucleotides: 2. CDR3 length: 13 amino acids. CDR3 region: CASRGQGGTEAFF. The CDR3 bases are TGTGCCAGCAGGGGACAGGGGGGAACTGAAGCTTTCTTT.

This clonotype was counted a few times. This chain joins TRBV27 and TRBJ1-1, with D unclear. Germline V gene data show CDR1 as MNHEY and CDR2 as SMNVEV (reference sequence). The CDR3 sequence is 12 residues long. V was clipped by 8 bases and J by 3 bases, with 10 bases between them. CDR3 in amino acids: CASGLPDTEAFF. The CDR3 nucleotides are TGTGCCAGCGGCCTCCCCGACACTGAAGCTTTCTTT.

The table lists this clonotype with many counts. The chain recombines TRBV29-1 with TRBJ2-1; possibly TRBD1 for D (7 bases). The V end lost 8 bases, the J end lost 0 bases, and 17 bases lay between the germline ends. The CDR3 covers 15 residues. Germline lookup yields CDR1 SQVTM and CDR2 ANQGSEA. CDR3 DNA sequence: TGCAGCTATCAGGGGGGAGGCGACTCCTACAATGAGCAGTTCTTC. Translating gives CSYQGGGDSYNEQFF.

This clonotype was found a few times. For the CDR3, the DNA is TGCAGTGCCCTCTGGGGACGCGGGAGGGAGGAAACCGGGGAGCTGTTTTTT. Its protein product is CSALWGRGREETGELFF. The V call is TRBV20-1, the J call TRBJ2-2, with 9 bases aligning to TRBD2. The CDR3 sequence is 17 residues long. Germline V gene lookup returns CDR1 DFQATT and CDR2 SNEGSKA (reference sequence). Trimming cost V 6 bases and J 5 bases; bases outside gene matches: 16.

This clonotype was counted only a few times. The chain joins TRBV6-5 to TRBJ2-3; TRBD1 aligns across 8 bases. J was trimmed by 7 bases and V by 2 bases; bases with no gene match: 8. The length of the CDR3 is 15 residues. The germline CDR1 and CDR2 sequences are MNHEY and SVGAGI. In nucleotides, the CDR3 is TGTGCCAGCAGTTACGAAGGACAGGGAGGATATACGCAGTATTTT. This sequence encodes CASSYEGQGGYTQYF.

This chain joins TRBV9 and TRBJ2-3, with a tentative D call TRBD2 (5 bases). Per the germline V gene, CDR1 is SGDLS and CDR2 is YYNGEE. Between the trimmed V and J ends, which lost 3 bases and 6 bases, there was a span of 14 bases. The CDR3 is 14 residues long. This CDR3 is CASSGKSGRDTQYF. The CDR3 bases are TGTGCCAGCAGCGGCAAAAGCGGTCGGGATACGCAGTATTTT.

This clonotype appeared a few times. The chain has TRBV2 and TRBJ1-1; D may be TRBD1 (6 bases). Germline V gene sequence: CDR1 SNHLY, CDR2 FYNNEI. Trimming took 3 bases from V and 0 from J, leaving 17 bases between them. This CDR3 has 17 amino acids. The DNA for the CDR3 is TGTGCCAGCAGTGAGTCCAGGGGCCGTGACATGAACACTGAAGCTTTCTTT. Amino acids: CASSESRGRDMNTEAFF.

The chain carries TRBV11-2 and TRBJ2-3; D call uncertain. This CDR3 is built from 17 residues. Germline CDR1 SGHAT, CDR2 FQNNGV. V lost 0 bases and J 0 bases, leaving 13 bases between the germline ends. This chain's CDR3 is CASSLEDLGPSTDTQYF. CDR3 nucleotides: TGTGCCAGCAGCTTAGAGGATCTAGGCCCTAGCACAGATACGCAGTATTTT. The whole variable domain, remainder taken from reference TRBV11-2 and TRBJ2-3, is EAGVAQSPRYKIIEKRQSVAFWCNPISGHATLYWYQQILGQGPKLLIQFQNNGVVDDSQLPKDRFSAERLKGVDSTLKIQPAKLEDSAVYLCASSLEDLGPSTDTQYFGPGTRLTVL.

This clonotype was detected many times. The V and J genes are TRBV7-9 and TRBJ1-5; D is uncertain. The V and J ends lost 5 bases and 2 bases respectively, with 10 bases between them. CDR3 length: 14 amino acids. CDR1 is SEHNR and CDR2 is FQNEAQ in the germline V gene (reference sequence). The CDR3 spells CASSRSGGNQPQHF. In DNA, the CDR3 is TGTGCCAGCAGCCGATCCGGCGGCAATCAGCCCCAGCATTTT.

This clonotype has just a few counts. CDR3 amino acids: CASSSPPLGSGGNTGELFF. DNA of the CDR3: TGTGCCAGTAGTTCACCCCCCCTGGGGAGCGGGGGGAACACCGGGGAGCTGTTTTTT. V is TRBV19 and J is TRBJ2-2; 8 bases map to TRBD2. Germline trimming cut 5 bases from V and 1 base from J; bases unmatched to any gene: 15. Per germline, CDR1 LNHDA and CDR2 SQIVND (reference sequence). This CDR3 spans 19 amino acids. The full variable domain, rest sourced from reference TRBV19 and TRBJ2-2, is DGGITQSPKYLFRKEGQNVTLSCEQNLNHDAMYWYRQDPGQGLRLIYYSQIVNDFQKGDIAEGYSVSREKKESFPLTVTSAQKNPTAFYLCASSSPPLGSGGNTGELFFGEGSRLTVL.

The chain combines TRBV4-1 with TRBJ1-2; D remains ambiguous. Trimming pared 1 base from V and 9 bases from J, leaving 9 bases between. The CDR3 loop spans 12 amino acids. Germline lookup yields CDR1 MGHRA and CDR2 YSYEKL. The CDR3 protein is CASSQGLGSYTF. The CDR3 nucleotides are TGCGCCAGCAGCCAAGGTCTGGGGAGCTACACCTTC.

This clonotype came up a few times. The chain combines TRBV20-1 with TRBJ2-7, with D perhaps TRBD1 (5 bases). V lost 1 base and J lost 11, with 18 bases in between. This CDR3 spans 13 amino acids. Per germline, CDR1 DFQATT and CDR2 SNEGSKA (reference sequence). CDR3 DNA sequence: TGCAGTGCTAGAGGGGATTTTGGGGCCACGGAGTACTTC. This encodes CSARGDFGATEYF.